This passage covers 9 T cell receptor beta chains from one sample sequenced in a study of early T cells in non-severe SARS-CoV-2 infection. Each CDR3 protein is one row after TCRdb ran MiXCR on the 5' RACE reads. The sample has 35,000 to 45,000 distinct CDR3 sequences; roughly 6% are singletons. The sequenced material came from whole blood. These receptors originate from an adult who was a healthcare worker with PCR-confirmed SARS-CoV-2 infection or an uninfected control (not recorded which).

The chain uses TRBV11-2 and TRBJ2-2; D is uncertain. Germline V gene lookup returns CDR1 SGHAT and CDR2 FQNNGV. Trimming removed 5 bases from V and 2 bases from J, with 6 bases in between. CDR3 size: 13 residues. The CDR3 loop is CASSTPNTGELFF. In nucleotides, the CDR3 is TGTGCCAGCAGCACACCTAACACCGGGGAGCTGTTTTTT.

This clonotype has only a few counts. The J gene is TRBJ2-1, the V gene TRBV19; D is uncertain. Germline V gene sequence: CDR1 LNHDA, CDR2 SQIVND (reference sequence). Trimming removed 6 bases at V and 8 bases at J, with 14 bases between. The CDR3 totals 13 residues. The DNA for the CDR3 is TGTGCCAGTAGCCCTAGAGTACCGTATGAGCAGTTCTTC. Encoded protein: CASSPRVPYEQFF. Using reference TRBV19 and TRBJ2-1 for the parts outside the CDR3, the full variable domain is DGGITQSPKYLFRKEGQNVTLSCEQNLNHDAMYWYRQDPGQGLRLIYYSQIVNDFQKGDIAEGYSVSREKKESFPLTVTSAQKNPTAFYLCASSPRVPYEQFFGPGTRLTVL.

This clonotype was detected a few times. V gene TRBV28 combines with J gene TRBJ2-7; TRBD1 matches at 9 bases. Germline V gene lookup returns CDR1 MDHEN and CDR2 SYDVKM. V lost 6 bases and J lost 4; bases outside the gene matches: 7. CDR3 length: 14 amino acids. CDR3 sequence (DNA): TGTGCCAGCAGGACCGGGACAGGGAGTTACGAGCAGTACTTC. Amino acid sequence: CASRTGTGSYEQYF.

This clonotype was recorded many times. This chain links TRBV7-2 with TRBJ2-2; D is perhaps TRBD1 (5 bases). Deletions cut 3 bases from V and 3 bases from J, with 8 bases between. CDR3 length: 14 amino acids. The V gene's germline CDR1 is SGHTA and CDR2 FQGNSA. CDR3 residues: CASSLGPHTGELFF. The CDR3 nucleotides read TGTGCCAGCAGCTTGGGGCCCCACACCGGGGAGCTGTTTTTT.

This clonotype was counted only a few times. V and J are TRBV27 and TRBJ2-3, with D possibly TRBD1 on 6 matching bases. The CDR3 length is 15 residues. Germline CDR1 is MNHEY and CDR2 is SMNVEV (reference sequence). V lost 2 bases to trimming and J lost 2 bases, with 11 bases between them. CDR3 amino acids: CASSLQGLFTDTQYF. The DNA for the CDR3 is TGTGCCAGCAGTTTACAGGGGTTATTCACAGATACGCAGTATTTT.

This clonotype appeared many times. The CDR3 DNA follows: TGTGCCAGCAGTTATGGCGGGGCCGGTGAGCAGTTCTTC. Amino acids: CASSYGGAGEQFF. The chain combines TRBV28 with TRBJ2-1; D is perhaps TRBD2 (6 bases). V was clipped by 4 bases and J by 9 bases, with 13 bases between them. CDR1 is MDHEN, CDR2 SYDVKM, per germline. This CDR3 region has 13 residues.

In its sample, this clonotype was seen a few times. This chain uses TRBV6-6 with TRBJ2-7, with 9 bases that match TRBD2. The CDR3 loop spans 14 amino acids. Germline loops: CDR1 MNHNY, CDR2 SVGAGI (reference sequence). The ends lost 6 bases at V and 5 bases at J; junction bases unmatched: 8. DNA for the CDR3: TGTGCCAGCAGACAGCGGGGGGAGTTGGACGAGCAGTACTTC. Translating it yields CASRQRGELDEQYF.

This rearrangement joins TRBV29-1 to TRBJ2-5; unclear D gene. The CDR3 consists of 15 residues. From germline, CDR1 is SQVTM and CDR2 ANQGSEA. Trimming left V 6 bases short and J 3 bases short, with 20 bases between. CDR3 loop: CSVYPYLNTEETQYF. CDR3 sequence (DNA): TGCAGCGTCTACCCGTACCTTAACACCGAAGAGACCCAGTACTTC.

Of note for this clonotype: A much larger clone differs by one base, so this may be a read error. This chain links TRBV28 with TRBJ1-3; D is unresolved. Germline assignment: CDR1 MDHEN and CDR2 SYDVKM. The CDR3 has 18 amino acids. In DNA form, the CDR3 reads TGTGCCAGCAGTACCACCGACCCACAAAGAGTCTCTGGAAACACCACATATTTT. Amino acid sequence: CASSTTDPQRVSGNTTYF.